This T cell receptor (beta chain) derives from a study of blood T cell repertoires in COVID-19 (dated by TCRdb to the early 2020s). With respect to the entire study: Samples covering the acute and convalescent phases of COVID-19 were provided by collaborators in the United States, Italy and Spain. Deeply sampled blood TCRbeta repertoires from subjects exposed to, actively infected with, or recovered from COVID-19 were included in the dataset. The repertoires were released in a freely available public database intended as a resource for research on the immune response to SARS-CoV-2. Where available, HLA class I and class II types were obtained from metadata supplied by the sample provider rather than from assay-based typing. Samples came from the ongoing ImmuneRACE study (first 160 participants) plus 1,254 subjects from 6 global collaborators. The prospective study material was composed of cDNA or gDNA derived from T cells, B-cell-depleted T cells, or PBMCs. Sample metadata almost always included a de-identified subject ID, COVID-19 status, age in years and sex.

The immunoSEQ Assay, a bias-controlled multiplex PCR, was used to amplify TCRbeta CDR3 regions from genomic DNA. Per the authors' processing: The number of nucleated cells in each sample was estimated by amplification of reference gene primers within the assay. To quantify the absolute abundance of each unique TCRbeta CDR3 rearrangement, sequence reads were collapsed and filtered. For each sample, productive Simpson clonality was calculated as the square root of Simpson's diversity index over productive rearrangements. In its TCRdb copy, this immuneACCESS table keeps in-frame sequences only and misses some clones. Where compared with another copy, unresolved V genes explain less than half of these, and the others have no known cause. The V and J calls and clone size are taken from that table; D and trimming were inferred from the DNA. This sample has about 80,000 clones in its table, and almost 85% of those were observed once. The top ten constitute about 12% of the sample.

A word on this clone: Which antigen it targets is not known. No base qualities exist here, and no much larger clone lies one base off it.

The CDR3 covers 13 residues, taking in both the cysteine and the phenylalanine. Of all the DNA, just the CDR3 is kept, 39 bases in frame from base 1. The germline V gene specifies MNHEY as CDR1 and SVGAGI as CDR2. Relative to germline, V is 5 bases shorter and J is 7 bases shorter, with 14 bases between their ends. Whole blood was collected in K2EDTA tubes by collaborating institutions according to the institutions' own protocols. For TCRbeta analysis, collaborators shipped samples as frozen whole blood, isolated PBMCs, or DNA extracted from either of those sample types. Here is what the overall study found, with its caveats: The quantity of clinical and demographic metadata differed by source and by participant and was supplied without curation.

Sequenced input: peripheral blood. The chain couples TRBV6-5 to TRBJ2-5; TRBD2 could be the D gene, as 5 bases match. The sequence was obtained from an older man with acute or convalescent COVID-19. The bases are TGTGCCAGCAGTCTTGGACTCGGAGGGACCCAGTACTTC. It codes for CASSLGLGGTQYF.